The text below deals with one TCR beta chain. Antigen unknown. This entry comes from a study of shared clonotypes between healthy human individuals. Here immunoSEQ multiplex PCR was the method, and the copy in TCRdb shows in-frame clones only, minus some. The data show more than 2,000,000 clones, 85% to 95% seen once. Broader study findings: Rarefaction indicated that sorted-subset sequencing remained incomplete although depth was large.

V lost 5 bases, J lost 3 bases, and 14 bases stayed unmatched. This CDR3 comprises 17 residues. CDR1 and CDR2 (germline): LNHNV, YYDKDF (reference sequence). Each donor was a Caucasian adult residing in Nashville, Tennessee. A CD45RA+ naive subset and a CD45RA-negative memory subset were split from CD4+ cells. The sequence was obtained from a young man in good health. Some clones in this sample may be carry-over from other donors' samples. Sequenced sample: naive CD4+ T cells from PBMCs. The subset is: CD45RA+ positively selected. The chain couples TRBV15 to TRBJ1-1; 8 positions agree with TRBD1. The chain's CDR3 is CATSGRRTGTGHTEAFF. The CDR3 DNA reads TGTGCCACCAGCGGGAGGCGGACAGGGACGGGGCACACTGAAGCTTTCTTT.